The 6 T cell receptor beta chains given below trace back to one sample, sequenced in a study of blood T cell repertoires in COVID-19. The protocol was immunoSEQ multiplex PCR, while the TCRdb copy is restricted to in-frame clones and leaves out a portion. The sample has just under 65,000 clones; around 73% are singletons. The sample consisted of peripheral blood. Source of these receptors: a man in his 60s with COVID-19, enrolled during active disease.

To note about this clone: Germline is not matched at one junction end, which may reflect a read error. The CDR3 region is CASTEQMNEKLFF. DNA for the CDR3: TGTGCCAGCACTGAACAGATGAATGAAAAACTGTTTTTT. The chain has TRBV6-1 and TRBJ1-4, with unresolved D. The CDR3 sequence is 13 residues long. Germline V gene lookup returns CDR1 MNHNS and CDR2 SASEGT.

V gene TRBV30 combines with J gene TRBJ1-2; D unclear. Trimming stripped 1 base from V and 6 bases from J, with 15 bases between. This CDR3 comprises 14 residues. CDR1 and CDR2 (germline): GTSNPN, SVGIG (reference sequence). The CDR3, as DNA: TGTGCCTGGAGTGCTGGCAGGTCGTTGGATGGCTACACCTTC. This sequence encodes CAWSAGRSLDGYTF.

This clone was seen a handful of times. The chain joins TRBV29-1 to TRBJ2-1; 7 positions match TRBD2. Losses at the gene ends were 4 bases for V and 2 bases for J; bases not matched to a gene: 5. There are 14 residues in the CDR3. The germline V gene encodes CDR1 SQVTM and CDR2 ANQGSEA. The DNA of the CDR3 is TGCAGCGTTGTTGGGAGGGCCCCCTACAATGAGCAGTTCTTC. Translation gives CSVVGRAPYNEQFF.

The chain employs TRBV19 and TRBJ1-1, with TRBD1 matching over 7 bases. Trimming took 4 bases from V and 11 from J; bases not matched to a gene: 4. Per the germline V gene, CDR1 is LNHDA and CDR2 is SQIVND (reference sequence). CDR3 length: 11 residues. CDR3 loop: CASSTGGMAFF. CDR3 sequence (DNA): TGTGCCAGTAGTACAGGGGGTATGGCTTTCTTT.

CDR3 sequence (DNA): TGTGCCTGGAGTGCTAGGGGGATCAACGAAAAACTGTTTTTT. This encodes CAWSARGINEKLFF. The chain uses TRBV30 and TRBJ1-4; D may be TRBD1 (6 bases). Trimming stripped 1 base from V and 8 bases from J, with 14 bases between. CDR3 length: 14 residues. The V gene's germline CDR1 is GTSNPN and CDR2 SVGIG (reference sequence).

V usage is TRBV5-1 and J usage is TRBJ2-3; TRBD1 agrees at 7 bases. V gave up 3 bases and J gave up 3 bases; unmatched junction bases: 4. Per the germline V gene, CDR1 is SGHRS and CDR2 is YFSETQ. The CDR3 has 14 amino acids. The CDR3 DNA reads as TGCGCCAGCAGCTGGATGGACAGGACAGATACGCAGTATTTT. It translates to CASSWMDRTDTQYF.